What follows are 3 T cell receptor beta chains derived from one specimen sequenced in a study of OX40 agonist ivuxolimab in advanced cancers. To prepare the library, the immunoSEQ multiplex PCR assay was applied. Sourced from immuneACCESS, this table was stored by TCRdb with only in-frame sequences that have V and J called. A share of the clones is absent; for the studies checked, an unresolved V gene accounts for under half, and the remainder has no known explanation. The sample table contains about 74,000 clones; only one count was recorded for almost 85% of them. The ten largest account for over 2% of the sample. The sample here was CD4+ or CD8+ T cells sorted from blood, taken in a trial of the OX40 agonist ivuxolimab. The receptor set was obtained from an adult with an advanced solid tumor such as melanoma, head and neck, liver or kidney cancer.

The J gene is TRBJ1-1, the V gene TRBV7-6; tentative D call: TRBD1 (5 bases). This CDR3 contains 12 residues. Germline lookup yields CDR1 SGHVS and CDR2 FNYEAQ. Trimming took 6 bases from V and 7 from J, leaving 12 bases between them. The CDR3 nucleotides are TGTGCCAGCAGTCTTCGAAGGGGTGAAGCTTTCTTT. Its protein is CASSLRRGEAFF.

The chain combines TRBV21-1 with TRBJ1-5. TRBV21-1 is designated a pseudogene. The CDR3 consists of 12 residues. The CDR3 bases are TGTGCCAGCAGCAAGGGAAATCAGCCCCAGCATTTT. Protein: CASSKGNQPQHF.

The chain combines TRBV21-1 with TRBJ2-7; the DNA was not compared with TRBD2, the D call given in the table. TRBV21-1 is a recognized pseudogene. This CDR3 has 17 residues. The CDR3 coding sequence is TGTGCCAGCAGCCCGTTCCGCGGGCGGGAGGGCCAATACGAGCAGTACTTC. Residues: CASSPFRGREGQYEQYF.